The clone carrying this T cell receptor beta chain appeared a single time. The CDR3 is made up of 14 amino acids. Germline V gene lookup returns CDR1 KGHSH and CDR2 LQKENI. V lost 6 bases and J lost 3; bases outside the gene matches: 5. This specimen comes from a study of OX40 agonist ivuxolimab in advanced cancers. The assay was immunoSEQ multiplex PCR, and TCRdb's table has in-frame clones only and misses some. The data hold some 140,000 clones, with about 93% observed a single time. The clonotype comes from an adult with an advanced solid tumor such as melanoma, head and neck, liver or kidney cancer. The source material was CD4+ or CD8+ T cells sorted from blood, sampled in a trial of the OX40 agonist ivuxolimab. This chain connects TRBV18 to TRBJ2-7, with 10 bases that match TRBD1. The CDR3 loop reads CASSRDRGSYEQYF. DNA for the CDR3: TGTGCCAGCTCGCGGGACAGGGGAAGCTACGAGCAGTACTTC. The complete variable domain, with remaining parts taken from reference TRBV18 and TRBJ2-7, reads NAGVMQNPRHLVRRRGQEARLRCSPMKGHSHVYWYRQLPEEGLKFMVYLQKENIIDESGMPKERFSAEFPKEGPSILRIQQVVRGDSAAYFCASSRDRGSYEQYFGPGTRLTVT.